The 26 T cell receptor beta chains below were found in one sample sequenced in a study of shared clonotypes between healthy human individuals. Data came from immunoSEQ multiplex PCR; TCRdb stores just in-frame clones and leaves some out. Among about 1.5 million clones listed, over 95% were seen once. Sequencing used naive CD4+ T cells sorted from blood. Subset here: CD45RA+ positively selected. All receptors come from a man under 40 in good health.

This chain connects TRBV29-1 to TRBJ2-1, with 11 bases fitting TRBD2. The V gene end was trimmed by 7 bases and the J gene end by 4 bases; junction bases not matched to a gene: 3. This CDR3 has 13 amino acids. Germline-derived CDR1 and CDR2 are SQVTM and ANQGSEA. CDR3: CSGGLAAYNEQFF. For the CDR3, the DNA is TGCAGCGGGGGACTAGCGGCTTACAATGAGCAGTTCTTC.

The chain links TRBV6-1 to TRBJ2-2; 10 bases agree with TRBD1. This CDR3 is 16 amino acids long. With V trimmed by 3 bases and J by 4 bases, 5 bases remained unmatched. In germline, CDR1 is MNHNS, CDR2 SASEGT. Here the CDR3 DNA reads TGTGCCAGCAGTGACGGACAGGGGGGATTCACCGGGGAGCTGTTTTTT. This translates into CASSDGQGGFTGELFF.

The V and J genes are TRBV6-5 and TRBJ2-7, with TRBD2 as a possible D gene (5 bases). The CDR3 runs 11 residues. In germline, CDR1 is MNHEY, CDR2 SVGAGI. V gave up 6 bases and J gave up 7 bases, with 10 bases separating them. CDR3 amino acids: CASRDWEEQYF. Written as DNA, the CDR3 is TGTGCCAGCAGAGATTGGGAGGAGCAGTACTTC.

The chain is built from TRBV19 and TRBJ2-2; possibly TRBD2 for D (6 bases). The germline V gene encodes CDR1 LNHDA and CDR2 SQIVND (reference sequence). The length of the CDR3 is 15 residues. V shed 5 bases and J shed 2 bases, with 12 bases lying between them. CDR3 sequence reads: CASSHKAGNTGELFF. In nucleotides, the CDR3 is TGTGCCAGTAGTCATAAGGCGGGAAACACCGGGGAGCTGTTTTTT.

This clone was observed once. The V call is TRBV28, the J call TRBJ1-2; no clear D gene. The germline V gene has CDR1 MDHEN and CDR2 SYDVKM. There are 12 residues in the CDR3. V lost 5 bases and J 8 bases, leaving 12 bases between the germline ends. CDR3: CASSAAVLGYTF. The CDR3 DNA sequence: TGTGCCAGCAGTGCCGCGGTCCTGGGCTACACCTTC.

The V call is TRBV7-9, the J call TRBJ1-2, with TRBD1 as a possible D gene (5 bases). This CDR3 is 13 amino acids long. Trimming shortened V by 5 bases and J by 8 bases, and 15 bases separated the two germline ends. Germline-derived CDR1 and CDR2 are SEHNR and FQNEAQ (reference sequence). CDR3 in DNA: TGTGCCAGCAGCCAAAGGGGCCCTGAGGGCTACACCTTC. Its translation: CASSQRGPEGYTF.

In the case of this clone: Other DNA sequences of this sample code for an identical CDR3. J is TRBJ2-7 and V is TRBV27; a weak D match, TRBD1 (5 bases). This CDR3 contains 14 residues. CDR1 is MNHEY and CDR2 is SMNVEV in the germline V gene (reference sequence). Between the trimmed V and J ends, which lost 6 bases and 3 bases, there was a span of 15 bases. The CDR3 coding sequence is TGTGCCAGCAGCCTAAAGGGGCAGAGCTACGAGCAGTACTTC. Translating it yields CASSLKGQSYEQYF.

This clone was observed a single time. V is TRBV2 and J is TRBJ1-5, with D possibly TRBD1 on 5 matching bases. The CDR3 spans 15 residues. Germline assignment: CDR1 SNHLY and CDR2 FYNNEI. V was shortened by 4 bases and J by 6 bases, with 16 bases between the two germline ends. As DNA, the CDR3 is TGTGCCAGCAGTGTGCGGGACCTAGGGCTTCAGCCCCAGCATTTT. It yields the protein CASSVRDLGLQPQHF.

Concerning this clone: Additional DNA sequences in this sample encode the identical CDR3. The chain links TRBV5-1 to TRBJ1-1; no clear D gene. CDR1 SGHRS and CDR2 YFSETQ come from the germline V gene. With 2 bases removed from V and 0 bases from J, the gap between germline ends came to 5 bases. CDR3 size: 13 residues. CDR3 residues: CASSLTVNTEAFF. The CDR3 DNA reads as TGCGCCAGCAGCTTAACGGTGAACACTGAAGCTTTCTTT.

As concerns this clone: This sample also contains other DNA sequences that code for the same CDR3. The chain combines TRBV18 with TRBJ2-5; tentative D call: TRBD2 (6 bases). In germline, CDR1 is KGHSH, CDR2 LQKENI. The CDR3 runs to 13 residues. Trimming cost V 6 bases and J 2 bases, with 10 bases left between them. CDR3 residues: CASSLGLQETQYF. The DNA of the CDR3 is TGTGCCAGCTCTCTCGGACTACAAGAGACCCAGTACTTC.

Notes on this clone: The sample carries other DNA sequences with the same CDR3. CDR3 nucleotide sequence: TGTGCCAGCAGCGTAGACAGCCCCTACAATGAGCAGTTCTTC. It codes for CASSVDSPYNEQFF. The chain uses TRBV9 and TRBJ2-1; no reliable D call. V was shortened by 0 bases and J by 2 bases, with 6 bases between the two germline ends. Germline V gene lookup returns CDR1 SGDLS and CDR2 YYNGEE. The CDR3 is 14 amino acids.

The chain employs TRBV7-2 and TRBJ2-3; D remains unclear. CDR3 length: 14 residues. The germline V and J ends were trimmed by 1 base and 0 bases, with 5 bases remaining between them. Looked up from germline, CDR1 is SGHTA and CDR2 is FQGNSA. CDR3 loop: CASSLELSTDTQYF. The CDR3 nucleotides read TGTGCCAGCAGCTTAGAGCTAAGCACAGATACGCAGTATTTT.

The rearrangement links TRBV30 to TRBJ2-1; 11 nucleotides agree with TRBD2. J gave up 4 bases and V 3 bases, and 17 bases lay outside the gene matches. This CDR3 has 19 amino acids. The V gene's germline CDR1 is GTSNPN and CDR2 SVGIG (reference sequence). The CDR3 protein is CAWRAASGRPSNFYNEQFF. CDR3 DNA: TGTGCCTGGAGGGCGGCTAGCGGGAGGCCCTCGAATTTTTACAATGAGCAGTTCTTC.

The chain links TRBV30 to TRBJ2-7, with TRBD1 identical over 12 bases. Germline-derived CDR1 and CDR2 are GTSNPN and SVGIG (reference sequence). This CDR3 is built from 19 residues. Trimming at V came to 0 bases and at J to 5 bases, leaving 17 bases not matched to a gene. CDR3 DNA: TGTGCCTGGAGTGTATGGGGACAGGGGGCTAGCGGGAGTCTGAACGAGCAGTACTTC. It yields the protein CAWSVWGQGASGSLNEQYF.

To note about this clone: Other DNA variants within this sample encode the same CDR3. The chain links TRBV7-2 to TRBJ2-7; no clear D gene. Trimming left V 3 bases short and J 1 base short, with 4 bases between. This CDR3 comprises 12 residues. The germline V gene has CDR1 SGHTA and CDR2 FQGNSA. CDR3 coding DNA: TGTGCCAGCAGCTTTCCGTCCTACGAGCAGTACTTC. Protein product: CASSFPSYEQYF.

The V gene is TRBV6-5, the J gene TRBJ1-2; D is possibly TRBD1 (6 bases). CDR1 is MNHEY, CDR2 SVGAGI, per germline. The length of the CDR3 is 14 residues. V was pared by 0 bases and J by 10 bases, with 15 bases between. CDR3 DNA sequence: TGTGCCAGCAGTTACTCGACAGGAACTAGTGTCTACACCTTC. Translated: CASSYSTGTSVYTF.

The chain recombines TRBV6-1 with TRBJ2-3, with D maybe TRBD2 (6 bases). CDR3 length: 16 amino acids. Germline V gives CDR1 MNHNS, CDR2 SASEGT. V was cut by 2 bases and J by 8 bases, with 20 bases left in between. CDR3 sequence (DNA): TGTGCCAGCAGTGAAAGGGCTCGACGGGAGTTAGGTACGCAGTATTTT. Translated, it gives CASSERARRELGTQYF.

The chain employs TRBV9 and TRBJ2-3; D call uncertain. CDR1 and CDR2 (germline): SGDLS, YYNGEE. CDR3 length equals 16 residues. V lost 0 bases to trimming and J lost 2 bases, with 13 bases between them. The CDR3 reads CASSVGPKGDTDTQYF. DNA of the CDR3: TGTGCCAGCAGCGTAGGTCCAAAAGGAGACACAGATACGCAGTATTTT.

J is TRBJ2-4 and V is TRBV27; D uncertain. The CDR3 spans 13 residues. V was shortened by 6 bases and J by 1 base, with 7 bases between the two germline ends. Germline loops: CDR1 MNHEY, CDR2 SMNVEV (reference sequence). In DNA, the CDR3 is TGTGCCAGCAGCACCTTGGCCAAAAACATTCAGTACTTC. This translates into CASSTLAKNIQYF.

This chain joins TRBV5-1 and TRBJ2-3; the match to TRBD2 covers 13 bases. Germline assignment: CDR1 SGHRS and CDR2 YFSETQ. The CDR3 is 17 amino acids. Trimming removed 4 bases from V and 2 bases from J; junction bases left unmatched: 7. The CDR3 here is CASSRLTSGGDTDTQYF. The CDR3 DNA follows: TGCGCCAGCAGCCGTCTAACTAGCGGGGGGGACACAGATACGCAGTATTTT.

The J gene is TRBJ1-1, the V gene TRBV11-2; 8 bases fit TRBD1. J was trimmed by 11 bases and V by 0 bases; bases with no gene match: 5. Germline-derived CDR1 and CDR2 are SGHAT and FQNNGV. The CDR3 is made up of 13 amino acids. Written as DNA, the CDR3 is TGTGCCAGCAGCTTAGACCCCAGGGGGCGGGCTTTCTTT. Translating it yields CASSLDPRGRAFF.

This chain uses TRBV28 with TRBJ2-1; 11 bases agree with TRBD2. This CDR3 comprises 15 residues. V was clipped by 4 bases and J by 4 bases; unmatched bases: 3. The germline V gene has CDR1 MDHEN and CDR2 SYDVKM. The CDR3: CASSSLAGGYNEQFF. As DNA, the CDR3 is TGTGCCAGCAGTTCCCTAGCGGGAGGATACAATGAGCAGTTCTTC.

The rearrangement joins TRBV27 to TRBJ2-7; TRBD1 is a possible D gene (5 bases). Germline CDR1 is MNHEY and CDR2 is SMNVEV (reference sequence). The V end was cut by 2 bases, the J end by 1 base, with 15 bases between. The CDR3 extends over 16 amino acids. CDR3: CASSLKGPGRSYEQYF. CDR3 nucleotides: TGTGCCAGCAGTTTAAAGGGGCCAGGGCGATCCTACGAGCAGTACTTC.

V gene TRBV5-6 combines with J gene TRBJ2-2; D gene ambiguous. The V end lost 1 base, the J end lost 4 bases, and 20 bases lay between the germline ends. The CDR3 is made up of 18 amino acids. Germline V gene data show CDR1 as SGHDT and CDR2 as YYEEEE. The CDR3 DNA follows: TGTGCCAGCAGCTTGAGTTCCAGTCTAGTCTTCGGCACCGGGGAGCTGTTTTTT. This encodes CASSLSSSLVFGTGELFF.

Worth noting for this clone: Within the sample, other DNA sequences also encode this same CDR3. The chain links TRBV9 to TRBJ2-7; 7 positions match TRBD2. This CDR3 spans 14 amino acids. V was pared by 0 bases and J by 3 bases, with 3 bases of the junction left unmatched. Germline CDR1 SGDLS, CDR2 YYNGEE. CDR3 nucleotides: TGTGCCAGCAGCGTAGCGGGAGGAGACTACGAGCAGTACTTC. It encodes CASSVAGGDYEQYF.

The chain has TRBV7-3 and TRBJ2-5; D might be TRBD1 or TRBD2, each matching 5 bases. In germline, CDR1 is SGHTA, CDR2 FQGTGA. Trimming removed 5 bases at V and 7 bases at J, with 14 bases between. The CDR3 consists of 13 residues. The CDR3 coding sequence is TGTGCCAGCAGCCCCGGGGCGGTAGGGACCCAGTACTTC. This translates into CASSPGAVGTQYF. The entire variable domain, with the rest obtained from reference TRBV7-3 and TRBJ2-5, is as follows: GAGVSQTPSNKVTEKGKYVELRCDPISGHTALYWYRQSLGQGPEFLIYFQGTGAADDSGLPNDRFFAVRPEGSVSTLKIQRTERGDSAVYLCASSPGAVGTQYFGPGTRLLVL.